Reported below is one TCR beta chain. The CDR3 is made up of 16 amino acids. Per germline, CDR1 MNHEY and CDR2 SMNVEV (reference sequence). The entry originates in a study of T cells expressing NK-cell markers. From the 5' RACE reads, TCRdb lists one entry per CDR3 protein and no DNA. Here the sample table reports some 460,000 distinct CDR3 sequences. Sequenced: blood T cells: a sorted CD56 or NKG2C T cell subset, CD4+ or CD8+ T cells, or bulk PBMC T cells (not recorded which). This receptor was taken from a woman between 45 and 65 years old in good health. This rearrangement joins TRBV27 to TRBJ2-3; with no DNA, the TCRdb D assignment of TRBD1 cannot be verified. CDR3 sequence reads: CASSLYSIRDTDTQYF.